The 5 T cell receptor beta chains below were found in one sample sequenced in a study of T cell clonotyping in hematopoietic cell transplantation (dated by TCRdb to about 2021). Receptor libraries were prepared by the immunoSEQ multiplex PCR assay. Entries here come from immuneACCESS through TCRdb and include only in-frame sequences with V and J called. Some clones fail to appear in such tables; in the studies checked, an unresolved V gene covers under half of the shortfall, and the cause of the remainder is unknown. The sample profile shows 1,400 to 1,500 clones; approximately 67% of them were found once. Of the sample, 20% to 30% falls within the top ten clones. In the paper's terms, the time point label means: 100 days after allo-HCT. The specimen comprised peripheral blood mononuclear cells, sampled 100 days after allogeneic stem cell transplant. The receptor source for this set is an older female patient who had an allogeneic stem cell transplant, so the T cells may come from the graft donor. Some clones in this sample may be carry-over from other donors' samples.

This clone has more than one count but fewer than ten. The chain recombines TRBV9 with TRBJ2-3; no clear D. Germline CDR1 is SGDLS and CDR2 is YYNGEE. The CDR3 loop spans 15 amino acids. The germline V and J ends were trimmed by 3 bases and 3 bases, with 14 bases remaining between them. The CDR3 loop reads CASSAERDVTDTQYF. CDR3 in DNA: TGTGCCAGCAGCGCAGAACGAGACGTTACAGATACGCAGTATTTT.

The chain uses TRBV6-5 and TRBJ1-2, with D perhaps TRBD1 (6 bases). V gave up 0 bases and J gave up 3 bases, with 11 bases separating them. The CDR3 runs 15 residues. CDR1 is MNHEY and CDR2 is SVGAGI in the germline V gene. DNA for the CDR3: TGTGCCAGCAGTTACTCAGGGGGTTTGGACTATGGCTACACCTTC. This encodes CASSYSGGLDYGYTF.

Note on this clone: Other DNA sequences in this sample translate to the same CDR3. This chain links TRBV28 with TRBJ1-5; D remains ambiguous. Germline-derived CDR1 and CDR2 are MDHEN and SYDVKM. Trimming shortened V by 3 bases and J by 0 bases, and 9 bases separated the two germline ends. The CDR3 is 15 amino acids. The CDR3 DNA sequence: TGTGCCAGCAGTTTCTCGGATCCTAGCAATCAGCCCCAGCATTTT. This sequence encodes CASSFSDPSNQPQHF.

The chain employs TRBV27 and TRBJ2-5, with unresolved D. The ends were cut back, 6 bases at V and 11 bases at J, with 16 bases in the middle. The CDR3 totals 12 residues. In germline, CDR1 is MNHEY, CDR2 SMNVEV (reference sequence). The CDR3 is CASRHGLDDQYF. The DNA of the CDR3 is TGTGCCAGCAGGCACGGGCTGGACGATCAGTACTTC.

V usage is TRBV5-1 and J usage is TRBJ1-1; the match to TRBD1 covers 7 bases. The CDR3 has 15 amino acids. Germline V gene lookup returns CDR1 SGHRS and CDR2 YFSETQ. The J segment lost 0 bases and the V segment lost 3 bases, leaving 5 bases of the junction unmatched. This CDR3 is CASSSSGQLNTEAFF. CDR3 bases: TGCGCCAGCAGCTCATCGGGACAGTTGAACACTGAAGCTTTCTTT.